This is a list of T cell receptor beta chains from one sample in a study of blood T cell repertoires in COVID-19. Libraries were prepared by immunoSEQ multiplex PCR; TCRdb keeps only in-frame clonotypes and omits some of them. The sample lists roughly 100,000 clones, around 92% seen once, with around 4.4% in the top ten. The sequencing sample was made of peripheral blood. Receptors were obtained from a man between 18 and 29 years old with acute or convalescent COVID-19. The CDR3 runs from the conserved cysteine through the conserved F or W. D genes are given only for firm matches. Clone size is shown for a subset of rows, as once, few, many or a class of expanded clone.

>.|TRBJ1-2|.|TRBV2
TGTGCCATCTCCCGGGGATACAGTGAAACTAACTATGGCTACACCTTC
CAISRGYSETNYGYTF
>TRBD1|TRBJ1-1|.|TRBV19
TGTGCCAGTAGGCCGGACAGGAGGGTTTACATGAACACTGAAGCTTTCTTT
CASRPDRRVYMNTEAFF
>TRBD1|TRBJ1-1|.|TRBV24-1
TGTGCCACCAGTGATTCGGGACAGGGAGACACTGAAGCTTTCTTT
CATSDSGQGDTEAFF
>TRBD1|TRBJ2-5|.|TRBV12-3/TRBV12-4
TGTGCCAGCAGGGACAGGGTTCGAGAGACCCAGTACTTC
CASRDRVRETQYF
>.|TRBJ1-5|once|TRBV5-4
TGTGCCAGCAGCCCTGGGGCCTATGGACAGCCCCAGCATTTT
CASSPGAYGQPQHF
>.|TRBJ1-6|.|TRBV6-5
TGTGCCAGCAGCCTCCGGGATTCACCCCTCCACTTT
CASSLRDSPLHF
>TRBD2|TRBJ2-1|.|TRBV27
TGTGCCAGCAGCAGACGGGGACTACCGTACAATGAGCAGTTCTTC
CASSRRGLPYNEQFF
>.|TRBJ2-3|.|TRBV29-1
TGCAGCACCTCTGGGTCTAGGACAGATACGCAGTATTTT
CSTSGSRTDTQYF
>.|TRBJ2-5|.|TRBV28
TGTGCCAGCAGTTTCCCATCCTACGAGACCCAGTACTTC
CASSFPSYETQYF
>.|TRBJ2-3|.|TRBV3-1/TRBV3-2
TGTGCCAGCAGCCAAGATATCGGTTCGGATACGCAGTATTTT
CASSQDIGSDTQYF
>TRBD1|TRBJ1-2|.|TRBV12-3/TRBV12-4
TGTGCCAGCAGTTTTCAACCCGACAGGGGAGGGACCTTC
CASSFQPDRGGTF
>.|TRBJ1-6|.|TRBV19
TGTGCCAGTGCCCAGGGAATCTTGAATTCACCCCTCCACTTT
CASAQGILNSPLHF
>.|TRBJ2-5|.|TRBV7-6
TGTGCCAGCAGCTTCAGGGAACCGCTGGAGACCCAGTACTTC
CASSFREPLETQYF
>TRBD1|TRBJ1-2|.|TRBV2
TGTGCCAGCAGAAGAGAGAGACAGGGGAGCGATGGCTACACCTTC
CASRRERQGSDGYTF
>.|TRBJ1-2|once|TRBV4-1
TGCGCCAGCAGCCAAGATTGGGCAGGCTATGGCTACACCTTC
CASSQDWAGYGYTF
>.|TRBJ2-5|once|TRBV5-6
TGTGCCAGCAGCCCCTGGGGACAGCCTGGGGGGAAAGAGACCCAGTACTTC
CASSPWGQPGGKETQYF
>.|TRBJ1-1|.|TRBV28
TGTGCCAGCAGTCCTCCGGACAGAACTTACACTGAAGCTTTCTTT
CASSPPDRTYTEAFF
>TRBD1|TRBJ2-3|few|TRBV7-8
TGTGCCAGCAGCACGAATTACAGGGGGCATGGTACAGATACGCAGTATTTT
CASSTNYRGHGTDTQYF
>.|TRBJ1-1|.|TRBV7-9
TGTGCCAGCAGCCTATTAATGAACACTGAAGCTTTCTTT
CASSLLMNTEAFF
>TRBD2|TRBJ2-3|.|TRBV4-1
TGCGCCAGCCGACTAAGCGGGGGGAGCACAGATACGCAGTATTTT
CASRLSGGSTDTQYF
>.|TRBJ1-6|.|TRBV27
TGTGCCAGCAGTTTACACCCAGGGGAGAGCAATATAGGCGATTATAATTCACCCCTCCACTTT
CASSLHPGESNIGDYNSPLHF
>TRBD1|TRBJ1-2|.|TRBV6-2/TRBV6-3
TGTGCCAGCAGTCTTGGACAGGGGCGAGACGGCTACACCTTC
CASSLGQGRDGYTF
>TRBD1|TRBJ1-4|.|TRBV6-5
TGTGCCAGCTCCATCGCAGGGGGCGAAAAACTGTTTTTT
CASSIAGGEKLFF
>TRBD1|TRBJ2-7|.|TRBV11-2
TGTGCCAGCATCTGGACAGGGGAGGACGAGCAGTACTTC
CASIWTGEDEQYF
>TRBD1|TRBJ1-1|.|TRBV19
TGTGCCAGTAGAGACTCGAGGGGGCACACTGAAGCTTTCTTT
CASRDSRGHTEAFF
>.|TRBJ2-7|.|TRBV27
TGTGCCAGCAGGGCCGGGGACAAGTTTGACTACGAGCAGTACTTC
CASRAGDKFDYEQYF
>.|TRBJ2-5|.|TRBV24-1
TGTGCCACCAGTGATACGGCCCGTGAGACAGAAGAGACCCAGTACTTC
CATSDTARETEETQYF
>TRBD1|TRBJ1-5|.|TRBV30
TGTGCCTGGAGTGGTATTACCGGGACAGCAAGCAATCAGCCCCAGCATTTT
CAWSGITGTASNQPQHF
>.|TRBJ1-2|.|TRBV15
TGTGCCACCAGCAGAGAATCTTATGGCTACACCTTC
CATSRESYGYTF
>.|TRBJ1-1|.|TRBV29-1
TGCAGCGTTCGTGGGGGCCCGAACACTGAAGCTTTCTTT
CSVRGGPNTEAFF
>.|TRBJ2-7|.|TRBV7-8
TGTGCCAGCAGCTTCTCACCCCCCGGCCAACAGACCTACGAGCAGTACTTC
CASSFSPPGQQTYEQYF
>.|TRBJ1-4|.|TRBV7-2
TGTGCCAGCAGCCCGCGCAGGGTGTTAGGTGAAAAACTGTTTTTT
CASSPRRVLGEKLFF
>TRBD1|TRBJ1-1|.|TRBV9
TGTGCCAGCAGCGGGACAGGGGACCTGAACACTGAAGCTTTCTTT
CASSGTGDLNTEAFF
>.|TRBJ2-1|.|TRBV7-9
TGTGCCAGCAGCTCTGCGGCCACCAATGAGCAGTTCTTC
CASSSAATNEQFF
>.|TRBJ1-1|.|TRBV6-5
TGTGCCTGTAAGCGGATTAACACTGAAGCTTTCTTT
CACKRINTEAFF
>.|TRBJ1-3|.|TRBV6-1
TGTGCCAGCAGTGAAGGTGGAGGGGTTTATGGAAACACCATATATTTT
CASSEGGGVYGNTIYF
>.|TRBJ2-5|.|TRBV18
TGTGCCAGCTCACCACCCGCGCGGTTCCAAGAGACCCAGTACTTC
CASSPPARFQETQYF
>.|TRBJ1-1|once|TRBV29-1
TGCACCTTAACAAGCGGGGGCTTAGCTTTCTTT
CTLTSGGLAFF
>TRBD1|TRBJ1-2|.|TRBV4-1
TGCGCCAGCAGCCAAGACGATCAGGGGGCAAACTATGGCTACACCTTC
CASSQDDQGANYGYTF
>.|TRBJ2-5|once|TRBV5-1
TGCGCCAGCAGCTTGGGAGGGCAAGAGACCCAGTACTTC
CASSLGGQETQYF
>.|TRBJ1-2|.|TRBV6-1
TGTGCCAGCAGTGAAGTACAGGGATTGGACTATGGCTACACCTTC
CASSEVQGLDYGYTF
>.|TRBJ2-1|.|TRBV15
TGTGCCACCGCTCTTAACCCAGCCGCAAGGGGGCAGTTCTTC
CATALNPAARGQFF
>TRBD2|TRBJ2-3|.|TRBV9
TGTGCCAGCAGCGTAAGCGGGGGGAGATCTGATACGCAGTATTTT
CASSVSGGRSDTQYF
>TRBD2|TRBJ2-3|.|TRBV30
TGTGCCTGGAGTACCCTTCGGACTAGCGCTACATTAGGCACAGATACGCAGTATTTT
CAWSTLRTSATLGTDTQYF
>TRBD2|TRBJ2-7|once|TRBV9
TGTGCCAGCAGCGTAGAAGCGGGAGACGTCTACGAGCAGTACTTC
CASSVEAGDVYEQYF
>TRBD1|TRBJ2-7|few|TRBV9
TGTGCCAGCAGCGTAGGGACAGGGACTTCCTTAGCCAACTCCTACGAGCAGTACTTC
CASSVGTGTSLANSYEQYF
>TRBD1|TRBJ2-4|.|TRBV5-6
TGTGCCAGCAGCTCACGGACAGGGTCAAACATTCAGTACTTC
CASSSRTGSNIQYF
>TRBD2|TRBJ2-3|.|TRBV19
TGTGCCAGTAGCCTCCGGAGCGGGGGGGCCTCAGATACGCAGTATTTT
CASSLRSGGASDTQYF
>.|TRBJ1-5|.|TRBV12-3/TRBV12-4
TGTGCCAGCAAAACTGGACACGATCAGCCCCAGCATTTT
CASKTGHDQPQHF
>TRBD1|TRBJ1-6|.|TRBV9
TGTGCCAGCAGTGACAGGGAGCCGGGTAATTCACCCCTCCACTTT
CASSDREPGNSPLHF
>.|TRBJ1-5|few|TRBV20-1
TGCAGTGCTAGTTTCCCTTCCGGACACAATCAGCCCCAGCATTTT
CSASFPSGHNQPQHF
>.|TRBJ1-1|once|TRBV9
TGTGCCAGCAGCGTAGCTTCCGGGGCTGAAGCTTTCTTT
CASSVASGAEAFF